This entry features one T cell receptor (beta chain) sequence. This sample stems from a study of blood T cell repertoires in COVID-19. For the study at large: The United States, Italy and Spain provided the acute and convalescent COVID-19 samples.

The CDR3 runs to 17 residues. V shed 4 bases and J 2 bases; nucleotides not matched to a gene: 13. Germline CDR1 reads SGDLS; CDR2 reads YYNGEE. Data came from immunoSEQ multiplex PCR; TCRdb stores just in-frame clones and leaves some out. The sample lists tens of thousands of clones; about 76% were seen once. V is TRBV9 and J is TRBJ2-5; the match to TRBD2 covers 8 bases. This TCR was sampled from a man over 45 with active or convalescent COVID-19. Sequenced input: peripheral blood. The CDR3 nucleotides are TGTGCCAGCAGCCCAACAAGCGGGGGATTAGTACAAGAGACCCAGTACTTC. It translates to CASSPTSGGLVQETQYF. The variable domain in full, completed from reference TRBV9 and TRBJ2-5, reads DSGVTQTPKHLITATGQRVTLRCSPRSGDLSVYWYQQSLDQGLQFLIQYYNGEERAKGNILERFSAQQFPDLHSELNLSSLELGDSALYFCASSPTSGGLVQETQYFGPGTRLLVL.